These T cell receptor beta chains were read from a single sample in a study of shared clonotypes between healthy human individuals. TCRdb's table, derived via immunoSEQ multiplex PCR, lists solely in-frame clones and lacks some. The sample has 2,500,000 or so clones; about 90% are singletons. The sequencing input was naive CD4+ T cells from PBMCs. The receptors were gathered from a man between 18 and 35 years old in good health. Some clones in this sample may be carry-over from other donors' samples. Each CDR3 is given with its conserved first and last residue. The D gene is left open where the match is weak. Some rows have no size entry. The others give once, few or many, or a class for an expanded clone.

D | J | V | length | size | CDR3 | DNA
- | TRBJ1-1 | TRBV6-5 | 16 | - | CASSYSTPGYNSEAFF | TGTGCCAGCAGTTACTCTACGCCAGGTTATAACAGTGAAGCTTTCTTT
- | TRBJ1-1 | TRBV7-3 | 14 | - | CASSRVGSKEEAFF | TGTGCCAGCAGCAGGGTGGGGTCTAAGGAAGAAGCTTTCTTT
- | TRBJ1-2 | TRBV28 | 13 | - | CASGYRANYGYTF | TGTGCCAGCGGCTACAGGGCTAACTATGGCTACACCTTC
- | TRBJ2-7 | TRBV18 | 16 | few | CASSPTAGSSSYEQYF | TGTGCCAGCTCACCCACTGCGGGTTCGAGCTCCTACGAGCAGTACTTC
- | TRBJ2-1 | TRBV10-3 | 17 | - | CAISESEDLFSYNEQFF | TGTGCCATCAGTGAGTCGGAGGACCTCTTCTCCTACAATGAGCAGTTCTTC
- | TRBJ1-5 | TRBV28 | 14 | - | CASSLVQRDQPQHF | TGTGCCAGCAGTTTGGTACAGCGGGATCAGCCCCAGCATTTT
- | TRBJ1-6 | TRBV6-5 | 15 | - | CASSLGLLPNSPLHF | TGTGCCAGCAGCCTAGGCCTCCTCCCAAATTCACCCCTCCACTTT
TRBD1 | TRBJ1-2 | TRBV28 | 13 | - | CASTPGQGAGYTF | TGTGCCAGCACCCCGGGACAGGGAGCCGGCTACACCTTC
- | TRBJ1-2 | TRBV5-1 | 13 | - | CASSQLDTDRYTF | TGCGCCAGCAGCCAGCTTGACACGGATCGCTACACCTTC
- | TRBJ2-7 | TRBV2 | 14 | - | CASRTAILSYEQYF | TGTGCCAGCAGAACAGCAATTCTCTCCTACGAGCAGTACTTC
- | TRBJ1-6 | TRBV9 | 14 | - | CASSVRTANSPLHF | TGTGCCAGCAGCGTGCGGACGGCTAATTCACCCCTCCACTTT
- | TRBJ1-3 | TRBV7-2 | 13 | - | CASSLETGNTIYF | TGTGCCAGCAGCTTAGAAACTGGAAACACCATATATTTT
TRBD2 | TRBJ2-2 | TRBV6-5 | 15 | - | CASRGLAARAGELFF | TGTGCCAGCAGAGGGCTAGCGGCCCGGGCCGGGGAGCTGTTTTTT
- | TRBJ2-7 | TRBV11-1 | 14 | - | CASSPWSSTYEQYF | TGTGCCAGCAGCCCGTGGAGTAGCACCTACGAGCAGTACTTC
TRBD2 | TRBJ2-5 | TRBV9 | 16 | - | CASSVGASGRTETQYF | TGTGCCAGCAGCGTAGGGGCTAGCGGGAGAACAGAGACCCAGTACTTC
- | TRBJ1-1 | TRBV5-5 | 15 | once | CASSVAPTGGGEAFF | TGTGCCAGCAGCGTGGCCCCGACCGGAGGTGGTGAAGCTTTCTTT
- | TRBJ2-7 | TRBV28 | 13 | - | CASSPQSSYEQYF | TGTGCCAGCAGTCCTCAGAGCTCCTACGAGCAGTACTTC
TRBD2 | TRBJ2-7 | TRBV5-4 | 16 | - | CASRDSGSSISYEQYF | TGTGCCAGCAGAGATAGCGGGAGTTCCATCTCCTACGAGCAGTACTTC
- | TRBJ2-1 | TRBV30 | 16 | - | CAWSVRGRSTYNEQFF | TGTGCCTGGAGTGTACGAGGGAGGTCTACCTACAATGAGCAGTTCTTC
TRBD1 | TRBJ2-7 | TRBV5-1 | 16 | - | CASSLGRDRRTYEQYF | TGCGCCAGCAGCTTGGGCCGGGACAGGAGGACCTACGAGCAGTACTTC
- | TRBJ1-4 | TRBV5-1 | 15 | - | CASSSLGGANEKLFF | TGCGCCAGCAGCTCCCTGGGGGGGGCTAATGAAAAACTGTTTTTT
- | TRBJ2-3 | TRBV5-1 | 14 | - | CASRPDPGTDTQYF | TGCGCCAGCAGACCGGACCCAGGCACAGATACGCAGTATTTT
TRBD2 | TRBJ2-7 | TRBV7-6 | 16 | - | CASSLAATSGIDEQYF | TGTGCCAGCAGCTTAGCGGCGACTAGCGGGATTGACGAGCAGTACTTC
- | TRBJ2-7 | TRBV11-3 | 15 | once | CASSLGTGTEYEQYF | TGTGCCAGCAGCTTAGGAACGGGGACCGAATACGAGCAGTACTTC
TRBD2 | TRBJ2-7 | TRBV7-2 | 15 | - | CASSWGTSGNYEQYF | TGTGCCAGCAGCTGGGGGACTAGCGGAAACTACGAGCAGTACTTC
- | TRBJ1-4 | TRBV10-3 | 13 | once | CAISDGMGEKLFF | TGTGCCATCAGTGACGGGATGGGAGAAAAACTGTTTTTT
- | TRBJ2-7 | TRBV18 | 15 | - | CASSPSQASTYEQYF | TGTGCCAGCTCTCCCTCCCAGGCGAGTACCTACGAGCAGTACTTC
- | TRBJ2-3 | TRBV19 | 16 | - | CASSIFSAGSTDTQYF | TGTGCCAGTAGTATCTTCTCGGCAGGGAGCACAGATACGCAGTATTTT
TRBD2 | TRBJ2-1 | TRBV9 | 15 | - | CASSVGTRSGHEQFF | TGTGCCAGCAGCGTAGGGACTAGAAGCGGACATGAGCAGTTCTTC
- | TRBJ2-1 | TRBV15 | 16 | - | CATSRLDKPQGNEQFF | TGTGCCACCAGCAGACTAGACAAACCCCAAGGGAATGAGCAGTTCTTC
- | TRBJ1-2 | TRBV5-6 | 15 | - | CASSPDGGPRYGYTF | TGTGCCAGCAGCCCCGACGGGGGGCCCCGCTATGGCTACACCTTC
- | TRBJ1-1 | TRBV5-1 | 14 | once | CASSSGWGDTEAFF | TGCGCCAGCAGCTCCGGATGGGGGGATACTGAAGCTTTCTTT
- | TRBJ2-1 | TRBV12-5 | 13 | - | CASARSGPNEQFF | TGTGCTAGTGCCCGGTCGGGCCCCAATGAGCAGTTCTTC
- | TRBJ1-5 | TRBV7-3 | 15 | - | CASSLRRGPGQPQHF | TGTGCCAGCAGCTTACGCAGGGGACCGGGTCAGCCCCAGCATTTT
- | TRBJ2-7 | TRBV6-5 | 12 | - | CASRKDSYEQYF | TGTGCCAGCAGGAAGGACAGCTACGAGCAGTACTTC
TRBD2 | TRBJ2-3 | TRBV29-1 | 15 | - | CSVEGLAGASDTQYF | TGCAGCGTTGAAGGACTAGCGGGAGCGTCAGATACGCAGTATTTT
- | TRBJ2-7 | TRBV28 | 16 | - | CASSLSPRLGAYEQYF | TGTGCCAGCAGTTTGAGCCCGCGTTTAGGGGCCTACGAGCAGTACTTC
- | TRBJ2-1 | TRBV6-1 | 13 | - | CASSEGGVGEQFF | TGTGCCAGCAGTGAAGGAGGGGTTGGTGAGCAGTTCTTC
- | TRBJ2-6 | TRBV5-5 | 16 | - | CASSADRYSGANVLTF | TGTGCCAGCAGCGCGGACAGATACTCTGGGGCCAACGTCCTGACTTTC
- | TRBJ1-6 | TRBV27 | 12 | - | CASSNVDSPLHF | TGTGCCAGCAGCAACGTTGATTCACCCCTCCACTTT
- | TRBJ1-1 | TRBV5-1 | 16 | - | CASSLVIQGLNTEAFF | TGCGCCAGCAGCTTGGTAATACAGGGTCTGAACACTGAAGCTTTCTTT
- | TRBJ2-3 | TRBV25-1 | 14 | - | CASRAEVSTDTQYF | TGTGCCAGCAGGGCAGAAGTTAGCACAGATACGCAGTATTTT
- | TRBJ2-2 | TRBV7-2 | 16 | - | CASSSSNRVYTGELFF | TGTGCCAGCAGCTCTTCCAACAGGGTGTACACCGGGGAGCTGTTTTTT
TRBD1 | TRBJ2-7 | TRBV5-1 | 14 | - | CASSDGQGSHEQYF | TGCGCCAGCAGCGACGGACAGGGGTCCCACGAGCAGTACTTC
- | TRBJ1-1 | TRBV11-2 | 14 | - | CASSLVRGITEAFF | TGTGCCAGCAGCTTAGTAAGGGGGATCACTGAAGCTTTCTTT
TRBD1 | TRBJ2-6 | TRBV4-1 | 17 | - | CASSQGDRGQGANVLTF | TGCGCCAGCAGCCAAGGGGACAGGGGGCAGGGGGCCAACGTCCTGACTTTC